This T cell receptor beta chain derives from a study of cytomegalovirus exposure and HLA in healthy donors. Study-level results: Being indistinguishable, some V segments were excluded, TRBV6-2 and TRBV6-3 among them. Donors belonging to an Asian-associated ancestry cluster reportedly showed fewer N-insertions in productive TCRs than the roughly 680-donor mean, according to what a later analysis found. The likely explanation for a cluster of highly shared sequence variants was sequencing artifact.

Turning to this clone: Its antigen is not identified.

CDR1 is SEHNR, CDR2 FQNEAQ, per germline (reference sequence). The trim removed 6 bases at V and 9 bases at J, leaving 7 bases unmatched. CDR3 length: 14 residues. This PCR relied on a set of 60 Vbeta primers and 13 Jbeta primers. Using immunoSEQ multiplex PCR, the repertoire was profiled, and TCRdb retains in-frame clones only, with some absent. The profile shows about 190,000 clones, more than 65% of them singletons. The sequenced sample consisted of PBMCs. The rearrangement joins TRBV7-9 to TRBJ1-6; TRBD1 agrees at 8 bases. The clonotype originates from a man in his fifties in good health and CMV-seronegative. The CDR3 sequence is CASRSRDRRSPLHF. The CDR3 region has the DNA TGTGCCAGCAGATCCCGGGACAGGCGTTCACCCCTCCACTTT.